Sequencing of this T cell receptor (beta chain) was carried out in a study of OX40 agonist ivuxolimab in advanced cancers. Study background: Given to patients was ivuxolimab, an agonistic anti-OX40 (CD134) antibody.

Overall study results and limits: Relative to CD4+, CD8+ T cells held more expanded clones on average.

In regard to this clone: The antigen is unknown.

V shed 6 bases and J 4 bases; nucleotides not matched to a gene: 4. This CDR3 spans 14 amino acids. CDR1 is LNHDA and CDR2 is SQIVND in the germline V gene (reference sequence). Measured with immunoSEQ multiplex PCR; TCRdb has only the in-frame clones, and not every one. The sample records about 63,000 clones, over 80% being singletons. The chain is built from TRBV19 and TRBJ2-2, with 8 bases that match TRBD1. The sequences come from CD4+ or CD8+ T cells sorted from blood, collected in a trial of the OX40 agonist ivuxolimab. This receptor was identified in an adult with an advanced solid tumor such as melanoma, head and neck, liver or kidney cancer. In nucleotides, the CDR3 is TGTGCCAGTAGCAGGGGGCCGGGCACCGGGGAGCTGTTTTTT. As protein: CASSRGPGTGELFF.